The next 19 T cell receptor beta chains were all read from a single sample in a study of T cell repertoires in cytomegalovirus infection. TCRdb itself ran the reads through MiXCR, one entry per CDR3 protein. The table shows about 530,000 distinct CDR3 sequences, with around 27% occurring only once. Sequencing input: PBMCs. Source of these receptors: a human donor in good health (CMV status not recorded). Some clones in this sample may be carry-over from other donors' samples.

V is TRBV19 and J is TRBJ1-1; the D is unclear. Trimming stripped 4 bases from V and 0 bases from J, with 6 bases between. The CDR3 loop spans 13 amino acids. CDR1 is LNHDA and CDR2 is SQIVND in the germline V gene (reference sequence). In nucleotides, the CDR3 is TGTGCCAGTAGTACAGTTATGAACACTGAAGCTTTCTTT. This encodes CASSTVMNTEAFF.

This clonotype occurred many times. The chain carries TRBV7-8 and TRBJ2-2; weak D call: TRBD2 (6 bases). The CDR3 totals 15 residues. V lost 4 bases, J lost 2 bases, and 11 bases lay in between. Germline assignment: CDR1 SGHVS and CDR2 FQNEAQ. CDR3 residues: CASSSIAVNTGELFF. The CDR3 DNA follows: TGTGCCAGCAGCTCTATAGCGGTTAACACCGGGGAGCTGTTTTTT.

V gene TRBV5-4 combines with J gene TRBJ2-2; D gene ambiguous. The V gene's germline CDR1 is SGHNT and CDR2 YYREEE (reference sequence). The CDR3 spans 16 residues. Trimming stripped 0 bases from V and 1 base from J, with 10 bases between. DNA of the CDR3: TGTGCCAGCAGCTTGGCCAGCCATCGGAACACCGGGGAGCTGTTTTTT. Amino acid sequence: CASSLASHRNTGELFF.

This clonotype occurred many times. The chain combines TRBV7-2 with TRBJ1-1; tentatively, D is TRBD1 (6 bases). Deletions cut 5 bases from V and 1 base from J, with 11 bases between. The CDR3 covers 14 residues. Germline CDR1 and CDR2: SGHTA and FQGNSA. The CDR3 loop reads CASSLRDKNTEAFF. The CDR3 region has the DNA TGTGCCAGCAGCCTCCGGGACAAGAACACTGAAGCTTTCTTT.

The chain couples TRBV30 to TRBJ1-1, with D unresolved. Trimming pared 4 bases from V and 3 bases from J, leaving 12 bases between. This CDR3 comprises 13 residues. Germline V CDR1 and CDR2: GTSNPN, SVGIG (reference sequence). The CDR3 is CAWNDGRYTEAFF. In DNA form, the CDR3 reads TGTGCCTGGAACGACGGCCGTTACACTGAAGCTTTCTTT.

The chain recombines TRBV5-1 with TRBJ2-1; 11 nucleotides align to TRBD2. V shed 4 bases, J shed 5 bases, and the junction held 5 bases outside the gene matches. CDR1 is SGHRS and CDR2 is YFSETQ in the germline V gene. The CDR3 runs 15 residues. CDR3 in amino acids: CASSEGTSGHNEQFF. The CDR3 DNA is TGCGCCAGCAGCGAGGGGACTAGCGGCCACAATGAGCAGTTCTTC.

This clonotype was seen more than once but under ten times. The genes are TRBV7-9 and TRBJ2-7; D is uncertain. The CDR3 covers 16 residues. The germline V gene has CDR1 SEHNR and CDR2 FQNEAQ (reference sequence). Trimming pared 3 bases from V and 0 bases from J, leaving 15 bases between. CDR3 nucleotide sequence: TGTGCCAGCAGCTTTGGTTCGGTTGGCGGCTCCTACGAGCAGTACGTC. Residues: CASSFGSVGGSYEQYV.

This chain links TRBV10-3 with TRBJ2-2, with TRBD2 matching over 13 bases. Per the germline V gene, CDR1 is ENHRY and CDR2 is SYGVKD. Trimming cost V 11 bases and J 5 bases; bases outside gene matches: 14. The CDR3 has 17 residues. The CDR3 loop reads CAASGTSGKWRTGELFF. In nucleotides, the CDR3 is TGTGCCGCCTCCGGGACTAGCGGGAAATGGAGAACCGGGGAGCTGTTTTTT.

The chain joins TRBV19 to TRBJ2-7; D assignment may be TRBD1 or TRBD2 (5 bases each). With 4 bases removed from V and 4 bases from J, the gap between germline ends came to 23 bases. This CDR3 region has 17 residues. Germline CDR1 LNHDA, CDR2 SQIVND (reference sequence). CDR3 in amino acids: CASSTHSTGAALYEQYF. Written as DNA, the CDR3 is TGTGCCAGTAGTACCCATTCCACCGGGGCCGCCTTGTACGAGCAGTACTTC. Drawing the rest from reference TRBV19 and TRBJ2-7, the complete variable domain is DGGITQSPKYLFRKEGQNVTLSCEQNLNHDAMYWYRQDPGQGLRLIYYSQIVNDFQKGDIAEGYSVSREKKESFPLTVTSAQKNPTAFYLCASSTHSTGAALYEQYFGPGTRLTVT.

The chain combines TRBV11-1 with TRBJ2-7; D remains unclear. The germline V and J ends were trimmed by 2 bases and 5 bases, with 16 bases remaining between them. Germline loops: CDR1 SGHAT, CDR2 FQDESV (reference sequence). The CDR3 loop spans 15 amino acids. CDR3 nucleotides: TGTGCCAGCAGCTTACCTGACGGCCCATTCGACGAGCAGTACTTC. Its translation is CASSLPDGPFDEQYF.

Many counts were recorded for this clonotype. J is TRBJ2-5 and V is TRBV7-2; no firm D call. V lost 1 base and J lost 3, with 12 bases in between. This CDR3 spans 15 amino acids. CDR1 and CDR2 (germline): SGHTA, FQGNSA. For the CDR3, the DNA is TGTGCCAGCAGCTTAGTTTCCGGGCTCGAAGAGACCCAGTACTTC. This codes for CASSLVSGLEETQYF.

V and J are TRBV19 and TRBJ2-3, with D uncertain. This CDR3 contains 12 residues. Germline CDR1 reads LNHDA; CDR2 reads SQIVND (reference sequence). Trimming shortened V by 2 bases and J by 10 bases, and 10 bases separated the two germline ends. CDR3 DNA sequence: TGTGCCAGTAGTATATCTCACTCGTCGCAGTATTTT. This translates into CASSISHSSQYF.

This clonotype came up once. The chain is built from TRBV29-1 and TRBJ2-7; 8 nucleotides match TRBD1. The trim removed 6 bases at V and 6 bases at J, leaving 7 bases unmatched. The CDR3 is 12 residues long. Germline V gives CDR1 SQVTM, CDR2 ANQGSEA. CDR3 DNA: TGCAGCGTGGAGGACAGGGTTGGCGAGCAGTACTTC. Translating gives CSVEDRVGEQYF.

V usage is TRBV7-6 and J usage is TRBJ2-2; possibly TRBD2 for D (6 bases). CDR3 size: 16 residues. Per the germline V gene, CDR1 is SGHVS and CDR2 is FNYEAQ. Trimming shortened V by 1 base and J by 3 bases, and 12 bases separated the two germline ends. The CDR3 DNA follows: TGTGCCAGCAGCTTAGTAACTAGCCTTTACACCGGGGAGCTGTTTTTT. It translates to CASSLVTSLYTGELFF.

The table lists this clonotype with a few counts. CDR3 nucleotides: TGTGCCAGCAGTGAACCAGGGACTAGCGGGAAGCAGTACTTC. This translates into CASSEPGTSGKQYF. The rearrangement links TRBV25-1 to TRBJ2-7, with 13 bases matching TRBD2. V shed 2 bases, J shed 8 bases, and the junction held 3 bases outside the gene matches. This CDR3 region has 14 residues. Germline values: CDR1 MGHDK, CDR2 SYGVNS.

The J gene is TRBJ1-5, the V gene TRBV2, with D possibly TRBD1 on 5 matching bases. Germline CDR1 SNHLY, CDR2 FYNNEI. V was trimmed by 4 bases and J by 0 bases, leaving 22 bases between them. The CDR3 is 19 amino acids. This CDR3 reads CASSGDGAAGFYSNQPQHF. Here the CDR3 DNA reads TGTGCCAGCAGTGGAGACGGGGCAGCGGGATTTTATAGCAATCAGCCCCAGCATTTT. The whole variable domain, remainder taken from reference TRBV2 and TRBJ1-5, is EPEVTQTPSHQVTQMGQEVILRCVPISNHLYFYWYRQILGQKVEFLVSFYNNEISEKSEIFDDQFSVERPDGSNFTLKIRSTKLEDSAMYFCASSGDGAAGFYSNQPQHFGDGTRLSIL.

V and J are TRBV9 and TRBJ2-7; the match to TRBD1 covers 8 bases. The CDR3 length is 16 residues. The ends lost 3 bases at V and 3 bases at J; junction bases unmatched: 11. The germline V gene encodes CDR1 SGDLS and CDR2 YYNGEE. CDR3 coding DNA: TGTGCCAGCAGCGACAGCAGGGACGGACAGGGCTACGAGCAGTACTTC. Translation: CASSDSRDGQGYEQYF.

J is TRBJ2-3 and V is TRBV15; 13 nucleotides match TRBD2. The CDR3 runs to 17 residues. Trimming cost V 3 bases and J 5 bases; bases outside gene matches: 8. Germline assignment: CDR1 LNHNV and CDR2 YYDKDF (reference sequence). The CDR3 loop is CATSRRTSGRGEDTQYF. The CDR3 DNA follows: TGTGCCACCAGCAGGAGGACTAGCGGGAGAGGGGAAGATACGCAGTATTTT.

The rearrangement links TRBV6-2 or TRBV6-3 to TRBJ2-5; D uncertain. Germline assignment: CDR1 MNHEY and CDR2 SVGEGT. The ends were cut back, 2 bases at V and 9 bases at J, with 7 bases in the middle. The CDR3 spans 11 residues. CDR3 in DNA: TGTGCCAGCAGTTACAACTCGGCCCAGTACTTC. The encoded protein is CASSYNSAQYF.